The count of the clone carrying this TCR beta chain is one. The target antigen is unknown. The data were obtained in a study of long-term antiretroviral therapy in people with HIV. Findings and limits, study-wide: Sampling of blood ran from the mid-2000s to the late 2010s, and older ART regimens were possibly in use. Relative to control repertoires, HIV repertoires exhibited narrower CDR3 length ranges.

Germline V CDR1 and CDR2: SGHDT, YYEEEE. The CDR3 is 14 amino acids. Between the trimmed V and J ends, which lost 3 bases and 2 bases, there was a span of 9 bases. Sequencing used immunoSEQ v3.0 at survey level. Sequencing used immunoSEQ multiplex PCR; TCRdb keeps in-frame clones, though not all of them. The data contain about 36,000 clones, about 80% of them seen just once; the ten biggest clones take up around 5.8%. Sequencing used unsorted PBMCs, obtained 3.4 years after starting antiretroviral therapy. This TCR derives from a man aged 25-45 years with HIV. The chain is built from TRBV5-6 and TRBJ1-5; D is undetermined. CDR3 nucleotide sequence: TGTGCCAGCAGCTCTTTCGGGGGCAATCAGCCCCAGCATTTT. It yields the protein CASSSFGGNQPQHF. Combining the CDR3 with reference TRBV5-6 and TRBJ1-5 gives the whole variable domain DAGVTQSPTHLIKTRGQQVTLRCSPKSGHDTVSWYQQALGQGPQFIFQYYEEEERQRGNFPDRFSGHQFPNYSSELNVNALLLGDSALYLCASSSFGGNQPQHFGDGTRLSIL.